Each of the 21 T cell receptor beta chains below was sequenced from the same sample in a study of cytomegalovirus exposure and HLA in healthy donors. A multiplex PCR was run with 60 Vbeta primers and 13 Jbeta primers. This table comes from immunoSEQ multiplex PCR, and its TCRdb copy is limited to in-frame clones, with some not included. The sample consists of approximately 80,000 clones, around 70% of them appearing once. The source material was PBMCs. The receptors derive from a woman aged 40 to 50 in good health and CMV-seropositive.

This chain joins TRBV30 and TRBJ2-7; D gene unclear. CDR1 is GTSNPN, CDR2 SVGIG, per germline (reference sequence). V was shortened by 2 bases and J by 4 bases, with 6 bases between the two germline ends. The CDR3 is 11 residues long. The CDR3 DNA reads as TGTGCCTGGAGTATCCGGTACGAGCAGTACTTC. It yields the protein CAWSIRYEQYF.

The chain joins TRBV19 to TRBJ1-5, with D perhaps TRBD1 (5 bases). Trimming took 9 bases from V and 1 from J, leaving 10 bases between them. This CDR3 is 13 amino acids long. Per the germline V gene, CDR1 is LNHDA and CDR2 is SQIVND (reference sequence). CDR3 sequence (DNA): TGTGCCAGCTCACAGGAAAGCAATCAGCCCCAGCATTTT. Translating gives CASSQESNQPQHF.

A note on this clone: A junction boundary mismatches the germline segment, possibly from a read error. The chain employs TRBV7-9 and TRBJ1-5; no clear D. The CDR3 length is 12 residues. Germline V lookup: CDR1 SEHNR, CDR2 FQNEAQ (reference sequence). CDR3 DNA sequence: TGTTCCAGCAGCTCCCAAAATCAGCCCCAGCATTTT. This gives the protein CSSSSQNQPQHF.

V usage is TRBV5-5 and J usage is TRBJ2-7; 8 bases line up with TRBD1. The CDR3 extends over 15 amino acids. Germline V CDR1 and CDR2: SGHKS, YYEKEE (reference sequence). J lost 0 bases, V lost 5 bases, and 7 bases had no gene match. The CDR3 region is CASSKAGTGSYEQYF. The DNA of the CDR3 is TGTGCCAGCAGTAAGGCCGGGACAGGCTCCTACGAGCAGTACTTC.

This clone came up a few times. The rearrangement uses TRBV4-1 and TRBJ1-3; D gene uncertain. The CDR3 is made up of 17 amino acids. Germline CDR1 and CDR2: MGHRA and YSYEKL. Between the trimmed V and J ends, which lost 0 bases and 1 base, there was a span of 13 bases. The DNA of the CDR3 is TGCGCCAGCAGCCAAGATGGCGGGAACTTATCTGGAAACACCATATATTTT. Translating gives CASSQDGGNLSGNTIYF.

J is TRBJ2-5 and V is TRBV28, with 11 nucleotides matching TRBD1. With 7 bases clipped from V and 4 bases from J, the junction kept 8 bases outside the gene matches. From germline, CDR1 is MDHEN and CDR2 SYDVKM. CDR3 length equals 15 residues. The CDR3 DNA reads as TGTGCCAGCAAAACCGGACAGGGGGCCGTAGAGACCCAGTACTTC. It specifies CASKTGQGAVETQYF.

CDR3 in amino acids: CASSPNSLIPVGTEAFF. CDR3 nucleotide sequence: TGCGCCAGCAGCCCTAACAGTCTGATACCAGTTGGCACTGAAGCTTTCTTT. This chain uses TRBV5-1 with TRBJ1-1; D uncertain. The CDR3 extends over 17 amino acids. V lost 4 bases to trimming and J lost 4 bases, with 23 bases between them. Germline CDR1 is SGHRS and CDR2 is YFSETQ.

This clone has just a few counts. This sequence joins TRBV7-2 and TRBJ2-3; 7 nucleotides align to TRBD2. Trimming cost V 4 bases and J 2 bases; bases outside gene matches: 12. The CDR3 is 17 amino acids. The germline V gene has CDR1 SGHTA and CDR2 FQGNSA. The CDR3 sequence is CASSSLSGRGFTDTQYF. In DNA form, the CDR3 reads TGTGCCAGCAGCTCCTTGAGCGGGCGGGGGTTCACAGATACGCAGTATTTT.

Remarks on this clone: One end of the junction varies from germline; a read error may be responsible. The chain employs TRBV7-9 and TRBJ2-7, with D possibly TRBD2 on 6 matching bases. The CDR3 has 13 residues. CDR1 and CDR2 (germline): SEHNR, FQNEAQ (reference sequence). CDR3 nucleotides: TGTTCCAGCAGCTTTGAGGGAGGATCCGAGCAGTACTTC. Amino acids: CSSSFEGGSEQYF.

This clone appeared once. The rearrangement links TRBV29-1 to TRBJ2-7; 8 nucleotides match TRBD2. Unmatched junction bases numbered 8, after V lost 6 bases and J lost 1 base. The CDR3 runs 14 residues. Germline CDR1 SQVTM, CDR2 ANQGSEA. In nucleotides, the CDR3 is TGCAGCGTCGGGAGGGACGGGGGTTCCTACGAGCAGTACTTC. As protein: CSVGRDGGSYEQYF.

The table lists this clone with a few counts. The chain carries TRBV2 and TRBJ1-5; D is undetermined. The CDR3 totals 13 residues. Trimming removed 5 bases at V and 0 bases at J, with 5 bases between. CDR1 and CDR2 from the germline V gene are SNHLY and FYNNEI. The DNA for the CDR3 is TGTGCCAGCAGTACAGATAGCAATCAGCCCCAGCATTTT. Translated: CASSTDSNQPQHF.

This clone is a singleton in its sample. This sequence joins TRBV30 and TRBJ2-1, with a tentative D call TRBD1 (6 bases). The germline V gene has CDR1 GTSNPN and CDR2 SVGIG (reference sequence). The CDR3 contains 13 residues. V was pared by 3 bases and J by 1 base, with 7 bases between. This CDR3 reads CAWSGQSYNEQFF. The CDR3 bases are TGTGCCTGGAGCGGACAGTCCTACAATGAGCAGTTCTTC.

This chain joins TRBV12-5 and TRBJ1-2, with D hard to call. The CDR3 covers 13 residues. The V gene's germline CDR1 is LGHNT and CDR2 FRNRAP. Trimming took off 4 bases at V and 8 bases at J, with 14 bases between the two ends. The CDR3 protein is CASGSGEGMGYTF. CDR3 sequence (DNA): TGTGCTAGTGGTTCCGGGGAGGGAATGGGCTACACCTTC.

This rearrangement joins TRBV6-5 to TRBJ2-5, with 7 bases aligning to TRBD1. The J call may be in error: the DNA end matches TRBJ2-7 better. Germline CDR1 and CDR2: MNHEY and SVGAGI. CDR3 size: 14 residues. CDR3 protein: CASSLYRGSYEQYF. DNA for the CDR3: TGTGCCAGCAGTTTATACAGGGGCTCCTACGAGCAGTACTTC.

The V call is TRBV18, the J call TRBJ1-4; D is possibly TRBD1 (6 bases). The CDR3 extends over 17 amino acids. V gave up 0 bases and J gave up 7 bases, with 18 bases separating them. Germline V gene lookup returns CDR1 KGHSH and CDR2 LQKENI. The CDR3 sequence is CASSPPISGTRGEKLFF. CDR3 nucleotides: TGTGCCAGCTCACCACCTATCTCCGGGACACGGGGTGAAAAACTGTTTTTT.

The rearrangement links TRBV9 to TRBJ2-3; 10 bases match TRBD1. The germline V gene has CDR1 SGDLS and CDR2 YYNGEE. The CDR3 totals 16 residues. After removal of 7 bases from V and 2 bases from J, the junction contained 10 bases not matched to a gene. The CDR3 region has the DNA TGTGCCAGCGGCAATTGGGACAGGGGATACACAGATACGCAGTATTTT. It translates to CASGNWDRGYTDTQYF.

V usage is TRBV27 and J usage is TRBJ1-1; a possible D gene is TRBD1 (6 bases). CDR1 and CDR2 (germline): MNHEY, SMNVEV (reference sequence). Trimming left V 3 bases short and J 5 bases short, with 13 bases between. This CDR3 has 14 residues. In DNA, the CDR3 is TGTGCCAGCAGTTTGGGGACAATCGGGACTGAAGCTTTCTTT. Its protein is CASSLGTIGTEAFF.

V usage is TRBV6-5 and J usage is TRBJ1-4; possibly TRBD1 for D (6 bases). Germline assignment: CDR1 MNHEY and CDR2 SVGAGI. The CDR3 contains 15 residues. V gave up 2 bases and J gave up 7 bases, with 14 bases separating them. CDR3 coding DNA: TGTGCCAGCAGTTACAAAGGGGGATGGGGTGAAAAACTGTTTTTT. As protein: CASSYKGGWGEKLFF.

This clone turned up a few times. This chain joins TRBV5-4 and TRBJ1-2; no definite D call. Trimming left V 3 bases short and J 3 bases short, with 9 bases between. From germline, CDR1 is SGHNT and CDR2 YYREEE (reference sequence). The CDR3 is 13 residues long. This CDR3 is CASSWTPDYGYTF. The CDR3 coding sequence is TGTGCCAGCAGCTGGACTCCTGACTATGGCTACACCTTC.

The V call is TRBV7-8, the J call TRBJ1-6; unclear D gene. Germline lookup yields CDR1 SGHVS and CDR2 FQNEAQ. V was shortened by 2 bases and J by 4 bases, with 18 bases between the two germline ends. The CDR3 is made up of 18 amino acids. CDR3 amino acids: CASSLYPGEGGYNSPLHF. CDR3 DNA: TGTGCCAGCAGCTTATATCCCGGGGAGGGCGGATATAATTCACCCCTCCACTTT. Drawing the rest from reference TRBV7-8 and TRBJ1-6, the complete variable domain is GAGVSQSPRYKVAKRGQDVALRCDPISGHVSLFWYQQALGQGPEFLTYFQNEAQLDKSGLPSDRFFAERPEGSVSTLKIQRTQQEDSAVYLCASSLYPGEGGYNSPLHFGNGTRLTVT.

This chain links TRBV18 with TRBJ1-6; 7 nucleotides align to TRBD1. Germline-derived CDR1 and CDR2 are KGHSH and LQKENI. The length of the CDR3 is 16 residues. V shed 4 bases and J 7 bases; nucleotides not matched to a gene: 10. The CDR3 loop is CASSLDRVGYNSPLHF. CDR3 nucleotide sequence: TGTGCCAGCTCACTCGACAGGGTGGGATACAATTCACCCCTCCACTTT.